This TCR beta chain derives from a study of CD8+ T cells in alopecia areata. Whole-study findings and limits: Scalp sample data also include resident alphabeta T cells from normal skin. Patients shared TCRs less clearly than mice did, possibly owing to HLA. Researchers report lesional scalp, most notably alopecia totalis/universalis, outstripped normal scalp in clonality.

RNA was isolated and reverse transcribed to cDNA, the sequencing template. Sequenced by immunoSEQ multiplex PCR; TCRdb stores in-frame clones only, minus some. The repertoire holds approximately 150,000 clones, with about 54% as singletons. PBMCs yielded sorted CD4+ and CD8+ T cells. This clone was detected once. Its target is not known. The germline gives CDR1 LGHNA, CDR2 YNFKEQ. With 3 bases clipped from V and 2 bases from J, the junction kept 11 bases outside the gene matches. CDR3 size: 17 residues. The V and J genes are TRBV4-2 and TRBJ2-7; TRBD2 aligns across 9 bases. Source material: CD4+ T cells sorted from blood. This clonotype was sampled from a human donor in good health. The CDR3 DNA reads TGTGCCAGCAGCCAGCAAGCCGGGACTAGCAGTGCCTACGAGCAGTACTTC. As protein: CASSQQAGTSSAYEQYF.